This T cell receptor beta chain stems from a study of CD8+CD57+ T cells in acquired aplastic anemia. General study points: A set of approximately 30 CD8+ CDR3 sequences was shared between patients and controls, and these sequences appeared highly expressed in patients.

Patients chosen for sequencing had shown CD8+CD57+ cell expansion by flow cytometry. Blood was sampled before the patients had received any therapy. This CDR3 is 16 amino acids long. From germline, CDR1 is DFQATT and CDR2 SNEGSKA (reference sequence). V lost 1 base to trimming and J lost 1 base, with 16 bases between them. This clonotype appeared many times. What it recognizes is unknown. The study profiled TCR beta VDJ and CDR3 using genomic DNA as template. TCRdb re-called the reads with MiXCR, one entry per CDR3 protein. The sample shows under 250,000 distinct CDR3 sequences, over 55% of them seen only once.

Material for sequencing was sorted CD4+, CD8+, or CD8+CD57+ T cells (not recorded which) from PBMCs. The chain carries TRBV20-1 and TRBJ2-5; tentatively, D is TRBD1 or TRBD2 (5 bases each). The source of this sequence is a human donor with aplastic anemia. Here the CDR3 DNA reads TGCAGTGCTAGAGTAGAGTCGGGGCAGCCCCAAGAGACCCAGTACTTC. This translates into CSARVESGQPQETQYF.